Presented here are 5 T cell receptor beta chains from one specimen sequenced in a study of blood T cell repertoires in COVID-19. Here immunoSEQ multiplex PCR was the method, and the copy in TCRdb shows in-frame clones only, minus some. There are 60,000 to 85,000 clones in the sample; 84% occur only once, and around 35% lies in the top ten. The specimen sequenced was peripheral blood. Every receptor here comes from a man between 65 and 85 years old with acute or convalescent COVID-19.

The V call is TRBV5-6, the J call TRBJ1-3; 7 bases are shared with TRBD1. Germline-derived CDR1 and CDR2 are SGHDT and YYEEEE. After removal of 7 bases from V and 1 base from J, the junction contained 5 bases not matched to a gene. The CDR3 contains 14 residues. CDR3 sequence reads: CASGGGRSGNTIYF. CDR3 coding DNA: TGTGCCAGCGGAGGGGGCCGATCTGGAAACACCATATATTTT.

The CDR3 coding sequence is TGTGCCAGCAGCCTCATGGGACAGAGCTCCTACAATGAGCAGTTCTTC. Translation: CASSLMGQSSYNEQFF. This chain connects TRBV9 to TRBJ2-1; 7 nucleotides agree with TRBD1. Trimming cost V 4 bases and J 0 bases; bases outside gene matches: 7. Germline V gives CDR1 SGDLS, CDR2 YYNGEE. The CDR3 has 16 amino acids.

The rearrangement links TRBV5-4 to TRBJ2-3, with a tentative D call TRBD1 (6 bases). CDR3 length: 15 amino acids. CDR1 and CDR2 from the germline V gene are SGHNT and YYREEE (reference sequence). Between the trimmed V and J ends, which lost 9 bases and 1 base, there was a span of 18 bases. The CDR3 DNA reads TGTGCCATCTGGCCTGGGGGCCTCGGCACAGATACGCAGTATTTT. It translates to CAIWPGGLGTDTQYF.

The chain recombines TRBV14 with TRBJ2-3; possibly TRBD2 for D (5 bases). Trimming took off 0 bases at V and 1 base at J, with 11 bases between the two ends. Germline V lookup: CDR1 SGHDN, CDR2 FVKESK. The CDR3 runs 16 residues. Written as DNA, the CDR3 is TGTGCCAGCAGCCAAGATTTGGGGAGCCGCACAGATACGCAGTATTTT. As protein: CASSQDLGSRTDTQYF.

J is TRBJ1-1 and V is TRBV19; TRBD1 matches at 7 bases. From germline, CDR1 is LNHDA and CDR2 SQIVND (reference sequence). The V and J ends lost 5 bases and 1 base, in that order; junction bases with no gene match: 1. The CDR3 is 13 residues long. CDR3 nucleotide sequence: TGTGCCAGTAGTGCAGGGGGGAACACTGAAGCTTTCTTT. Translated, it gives CASSAGGNTEAFF.